This T cell receptor (beta chain) was captured in a study of blood T cell repertoires in COVID-19. Study details: In each case, the material was cDNA or gDNA derived from T cells, B-cell-depleted T cells, or PBMCs.

Study processing details: Reference gene primer amplification gave nucleated cell count estimates. Data came from immunoSEQ multiplex PCR; TCRdb stores just in-frame clones and leaves some out. That table furnishes V, J and clone size, whereas the DNA furnished D and trimming. Seen here are roughly 260,000 clones, over 80% observed once, and the top ten hold around 2%. This study enrolled people aged about 18 to 100 from about two dozen US geographic areas. Participants' reported clinical history set cohort assignment. This receptor was obtained from a woman aged 18-29 years who had recovered from COVID-19. Sample: PBMCs or T cells enriched from blood (not recorded which).

The CDR3: CAISVSGQGNQPQHF. CDR3 in DNA: TGTGCCATCAGTGTCTCCGGACAGGGTAATCAGCCCCAGCATTTT. The chain joins TRBV10-3 to TRBJ1-5, with 8 bases identical to TRBD1. Trimming took 4 bases from V and 4 from J; bases not matched to a gene: 6. This CDR3 comprises 15 residues. The V gene's germline CDR1 is ENHRY and CDR2 SYGVKD.